The present T cell receptor (beta chain) was sequenced within a study of CD8 T cells in ankylosing spondylitis. Study findings and constraints: Ankylosing spondylitis blood appeared to carry a characteristic TCR beta motif of several highly homologous variants. The clones that were linked to disease were reported to be significantly enriched in matched synovial fluid samples from ankylosing spondylitis patients.

At least ten counts were recorded for this clonotype. Its specificity is not known. Quantitative 5'-RACE with molecular barcodes generated TCR beta libraries. Each CDR3 protein gets one entry after TCRdb re-called the 5' RACE reads with MiXCR. Found here are 200,000 to 250,000 distinct CDR3 sequences, roughly a tenth of them singletons; the top ten hold around 7%. The CDR3 extends over 15 amino acids. Looked up from germline, CDR1 is DFQATT and CDR2 is SNEGSKA (reference sequence). V was pared by 5 bases and J by 1 base, with 17 bases between. The V gene is TRBV20-1, the J gene TRBJ1-1; tentative D call: TRBD1 (6 bases). This TCR was sampled from a male donor with ankylosing spondylitis or in good health (not recorded which). Material for sequencing was blood, either unsorted or a sorted T cell fraction (not recorded which). DNA of the CDR3: TGCAGTGCTCGCCGACCGTGGGGACAGAACACTGAAGCTTTCTTT. Translating it yields CSARRPWGQNTEAFF.